The 11 T cell receptor beta chains presented below share a single source sample, sequenced in a study of beta chain features in type 1 diabetes. Expressed TCRB transcripts were sequenced, since all the RNA that had been isolated was reverse transcribed. The method was immunoSEQ multiplex PCR; TCRdb's version includes in-frame clones alone and lacks a portion of them. The repertoire includes roughly 150,000 clones, about 9.3% of them detected once, and more than 0.45% sits in the top ten. No antigen is known for these receptors. Regarding the study as a whole: TCRB CDR3s were moderately but significantly shorter in Type 1 diabetes patients in all four CD4+ subsets.

Specimen: central memory CD4+ T cells from blood. These receptors were obtained from a man aged 30 to 39 with type 1 diabetes.

This chain joins TRBV7-2 and TRBJ2-7; the match to TRBD2 covers 7 bases. This CDR3 is built from 13 residues. J gave up 3 bases and V 3 bases, and 2 bases lay outside the gene matches. Germline values: CDR1 SGHTA, CDR2 FQGNSA. CDR3: CASSLGGIYEQYF. The CDR3 DNA reads TGTGCCAGCAGCTTGGGGGGGATCTACGAGCAGTACTTC.

This clone was observed a few times. V and J are TRBV4-1 and TRBJ2-5; 7 positions match TRBD1. With V trimmed by 4 bases and J by 0 bases, 11 bases remained unmatched. Germline lookup yields CDR1 MGHRA and CDR2 YSYEKL. CDR3 length: 17 amino acids. CDR3 bases: TGCGCCAGCAGCCGACTTACCACAGGGGCGAACCAAGAGACCCAGTACTTC. It specifies CASSRLTTGANQETQYF.

V gene TRBV7-2 combines with J gene TRBJ2-7; no clear D gene. With 5 bases removed from V and 2 bases from J, the gap between germline ends came to 10 bases. The CDR3 extends over 13 amino acids. Germline lookup yields CDR1 SGHTA and CDR2 FQGNSA. The CDR3 coding sequence is TGTGCCAGCAGCCCCCCACCTACCTACGAGCAGTACTTC. This encodes CASSPPPTYEQYF.

This clone appeared a few times. The genes are TRBV18 and TRBJ2-2; possibly TRBD1 for D (6 bases). CDR1 is KGHSH, CDR2 LQKENI, per germline. CDR3 size: 14 residues. With 3 bases removed from V and 6 bases from J, the gap between germline ends came to 11 bases. The CDR3 loop reads CASSPDSAAGELFF. CDR3 DNA: TGTGCCAGCTCACCGGACAGTGCAGCCGGGGAGCTGTTTTTT.

This chain joins TRBV27 and TRBJ2-3; 11 nucleotides agree with TRBD1. This CDR3 has 14 amino acids. Germline trimming cut 5 bases from V and 4 bases from J; bases unmatched to any gene: 2. The germline CDR1 and CDR2 sequences are MNHEY and SMNVEV (reference sequence). The CDR3 DNA sequence: TGTGCCAGCAGTCTGGGACAGGGGGCAGATACGCAGTATTTT. The encoded protein is CASSLGQGADTQYF.

V is TRBV18 and J is TRBJ2-7; TRBD1 agrees at 10 bases. Germline V CDR1 and CDR2: KGHSH, LQKENI. CDR3 length equals 14 residues. V lost 5 bases to trimming and J lost 2 bases; unmatched junction nucleotides: 3. The CDR3 nucleotides read TGTGCCAGCTCAAGAGGACAGGGGGCCTACGAGCAGTACTTC. It yields the protein CASSRGQGAYEQYF.

In its sample, this clone was seen a few times. V and J are TRBV6-1 and TRBJ2-7, with TRBD1 matching over 9 bases. The CDR3 runs 14 residues. Germline lookup yields CDR1 MNHNS and CDR2 SASEGT. Trimming took 7 bases from V and 4 from J; bases not matched to a gene: 8. Here the CDR3 DNA reads TGTGCCAGCATTCCGGGACAGGGTGTGTACGAGCAGTACTTC. Protein product: CASIPGQGVYEQYF.

In this sample, this clone turned up a few times. The chain recombines TRBV28 with TRBJ1-1; 8 bases fit TRBD1. The length of the CDR3 is 15 residues. The ends lost 5 bases at V and 1 base at J; junction bases unmatched: 6. The germline V gene encodes CDR1 MDHEN and CDR2 SYDVKM. For the CDR3, the DNA is TGTGCCAGCAGTCCAACCGGGACAGGGAACACTGAAGCTTTCTTT. Amino acid sequence: CASSPTGTGNTEAFF.

A word on this clone: The sample has other DNA sequences that encode this CDR3 too. The chain combines TRBV5-6 with TRBJ1-1, with 7 nucleotides matching TRBD1. V lost 4 bases, J lost 2 bases, and 2 bases stayed unmatched. The CDR3 spans 13 residues. Germline V lookup: CDR1 SGHDT, CDR2 YYEEEE. CDR3 nucleotides: TGTGCCAGCAGCGGACAGGTCAACACTGAAGCTTTCTTT. Protein product: CASSGQVNTEAFF.

The CDR3 DNA sequence: TGTGCCAGCAGTACAGCTCAAGAGACCCAGTACTTC. Its protein is CASSTAQETQYF. The chain uses TRBV6-6 and TRBJ2-5, with D hard to call. The V and J ends lost 5 bases and 2 bases respectively, with 6 bases between them. The CDR3 contains 12 residues. Germline V gives CDR1 MNHNY, CDR2 SVGAGI (reference sequence).

J is TRBJ2-1 and V is TRBV7-9, with 7 bases matching TRBD2. V shed 7 bases, J shed 6 bases, and the junction held 12 bases outside the gene matches. Germline values: CDR1 SEHNR, CDR2 FQNEAQ (reference sequence). This CDR3 contains 15 residues. CDR3 sequence reads: CASTPPAGEGNEQFF. CDR3 sequence (DNA): TGTGCCAGCACCCCTCCGGCGGGAGAGGGCAATGAGCAGTTCTTC.